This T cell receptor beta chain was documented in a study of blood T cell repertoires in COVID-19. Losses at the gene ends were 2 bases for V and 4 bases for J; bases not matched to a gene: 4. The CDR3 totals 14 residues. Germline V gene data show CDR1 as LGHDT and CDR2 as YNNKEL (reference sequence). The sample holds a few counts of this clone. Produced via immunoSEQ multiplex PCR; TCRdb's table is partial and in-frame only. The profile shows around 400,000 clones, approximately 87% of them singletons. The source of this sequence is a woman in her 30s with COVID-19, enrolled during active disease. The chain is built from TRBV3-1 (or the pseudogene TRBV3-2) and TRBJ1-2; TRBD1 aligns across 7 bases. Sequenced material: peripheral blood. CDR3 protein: CASSQTDRAYGYTF. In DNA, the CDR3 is TGTGCCAGCAGCCAAACAGACAGGGCCTATGGCTACACCTTC.